In its sample, the clone carrying this T cell receptor (beta chain) was seen once. Clones were read by immunoSEQ multiplex PCR, and TCRdb kept only the in-frame ones, dropping some. The data hold approximately 87,000 clones, with about 89% observed a single time. These data come from a study of blood T cell repertoires in COVID-19. Germline CDR1 is MGHRA and CDR2 is YSYEKL. There are 16 residues in the CDR3. V lost 0 bases and J 4 bases, leaving 15 bases between the germline ends. The chain couples TRBV4-1 to TRBJ1-2, with D perhaps matching TRBD1 (5 bases). The TCR originated in a man aged 65 to 85 with active or convalescent COVID-19. Sequencing was performed on peripheral blood. CDR3 sequence: CASSQEFRGTIYGYTF. The CDR3 DNA is TGCGCCAGCAGCCAAGAATTTAGGGGAACGATCTATGGCTACACCTTC.